The next 19 T cell receptor beta chains were all read from a single sample in a study of blood T cells in healthy people across ages (dated by TCRdb to 2015 to 2017). To prepare the library, 5' RACE was applied. Sequenced on an Illumina HiSeq 2500. A second PCR of about 7 to 12 cycles was run with a J-beta primer mix and a sample-barcoded 5' primer. Clones were called with MiXCR by TCRdb after fastp trimmed the public reads at Q25, and only in-frame beta chains were retained. One record per CDR3 amino acid sequence lists the most common genes and DNA. The sample records approximately 1.5 million distinct CDR3 sequences, 30% to 35% of which are singletons. The ten largest clones take up about 11% of the sample. The source material was blood. All receptors derive from a woman aged 25 to 45 in good health.

The V call is TRBV2, the J call TRBJ2-1; D is possibly TRBD2 (6 bases). Germline CDR1 reads SNHLY; CDR2 reads FYNNEI. This CDR3 spans 13 amino acids. V was pared by 7 bases and J by 9 bases, with 16 bases between. Written as DNA, the CDR3 is TGTGCCAGCACGCAAAATCGGGAGAGTGAGCAGTTCTTC. Translating gives CASTQNRESEQFF.

A note on this clonotype: Since a much larger clone is just one base distant, this may be a read error. J is TRBJ2-5 and V is TRBV4-1; possibly TRBD2 for D (6 bases). The CDR3 runs to 14 residues. Germline values: CDR1 MGHRA, CDR2 YSYEKL. CDR3 protein: CAGSPGGAEETQYF. The CDR3 bases are TGCGCCGGCAGCCCCGGCGGGGCGGAAGAGACCCAGTACTTC.

The chain carries TRBV6-2 or TRBV6-3 and TRBJ2-4; D might be TRBD1 (6 bases). Near its end, the DNA agrees better with TRBJ2-7, so the J call may be wrong. The CDR3 is 14 residues long. Germline V gene sequence: CDR1 MNHEY, CDR2 SVGEGT. The CDR3 coding sequence is TGTGCCAGCAGTTACACCCGGACAGACTACGAGCAGTACTTC. Its translation: CASSYTRTDYEQYF.

This rearrangement joins TRBV10-3 to TRBJ1-2; 11 nucleotides line up with TRBD1. V gave up 10 bases and J gave up 8 bases; unmatched junction bases: 9. Germline CDR1 reads ENHRY; CDR2 reads SYGVKD. The CDR3 extends over 13 amino acids. The CDR3 bases are TGTGCCACCCAGACGGACAGGGGGCAAGGCTACACCTTC. Translated, it gives CATQTDRGQGYTF.

J is TRBJ1-1 and V is TRBV7-2; D unresolved. CDR3 length equals 14 residues. Trimming took 4 bases from V and 0 from J, leaving 9 bases between them. Germline V CDR1 and CDR2: SGHTA, FQGNSA. The CDR3 region is CASSSDTVNTEAFF. CDR3 bases: TGTGCCAGCAGCTCAGACACAGTGAACACTGAAGCTTTCTTT.

This clonotype appeared a few times. The rearrangement links TRBV7-8 to TRBJ2-7, with 13 bases fitting TRBD2. Per the germline V gene, CDR1 is SGHVS and CDR2 is FQNEAQ. The junction had 10 bases not matched to a gene; V was cut back by 5 bases and J by 0 bases. The CDR3 loop spans 18 amino acids. DNA for the CDR3: TGTGCCAGCAGCACACGACTAGCGGGGGGTCGAATCTCCTACGAGCAGTACTTC. It yields the protein CASSTRLAGGRISYEQYF.

This clonotype was counted ten times or more. The V call is TRBV4-1, the J call TRBJ1-1, with D possibly matching TRBD1 (5 bases). Germline-derived CDR1 and CDR2 are MGHRA and YSYEKL. With 0 bases removed from V and 5 bases from J, the gap between germline ends came to 10 bases. This CDR3 has 14 amino acids. CDR3 loop: CASSQDRGRTEAFF. The CDR3 bases are TGCGCCAGCAGCCAAGATCGGGGGAGAACTGAAGCTTTCTTT.

The sample holds many counts of this clonotype. This chain joins TRBV4-1 and TRBJ2-4; TRBD1 aligns across 9 bases. Trimming removed 3 bases from V and 1 base from J; junction bases left unmatched: 13. The CDR3 covers 19 residues. From germline, CDR1 is MGHRA and CDR2 YSYEKL. The CDR3 nucleotides are TGCGCCAGCAGCCATGACAAAATTCCGGGACAGGGTGCCAAAAACATTCAGTACTTC. This codes for CASSHDKIPGQGAKNIQYF.

This chain uses TRBV12-5 with TRBJ2-1; 10 positions match TRBD2. With V trimmed by 0 bases and J by 10 bases, 9 bases remained unmatched. CDR3 length: 16 residues. Germline assignment: CDR1 LGHNT and CDR2 FRNRAP. The CDR3 here is CASGLVLAGAPREQFF. In DNA form, the CDR3 reads TGTGCTAGTGGTTTGGTTCTAGCGGGAGCGCCACGGGAGCAGTTCTTC.

V and J are TRBV20-1 and TRBJ2-7; a weak D match, TRBD2 (7 bases). The CDR3 is 14 amino acids. Germline CDR1 reads DFQATT; CDR2 reads SNEGSKA (reference sequence). The V end lost 6 bases, the J end lost 6 bases, and 21 bases lay between the germline ends. Here the CDR3 DNA reads TGCAGTGCCTCCTCCGGGGGGCCAGCGACCGAGCAGTACTTC. The encoded protein is CSASSGGPATEQYF.

This chain connects TRBV19 to TRBJ2-5; D gene ambiguous. This CDR3 comprises 18 residues. From germline, CDR1 is LNHDA and CDR2 SQIVND (reference sequence). Trimming cost V 6 bases and J 11 bases, with 34 bases left between them. Here the CDR3 DNA reads TGTGCCAGTAGAAACCACAACGCCAAACCCCGATTGTTGCTGGAGCAGTACTTC. Its translation: CASRNHNAKPRLLLEQYF.

The rearrangement uses TRBV5-1 and TRBJ2-5; D gene ambiguous. Trimming pared 2 bases from V and 5 bases from J, leaving 10 bases between. Germline loops: CDR1 SGHRS, CDR2 YFSETQ. This CDR3 is built from 13 residues. CDR3 region: CASSFVVAETQYF. The DNA for the CDR3 is TGCGCCAGCAGCTTCGTTGTGGCGGAGACCCAGTACTTC.

In this sample, this clonotype turned up many times. The chain couples TRBV20-1 to TRBJ1-2, with a possible D match to TRBD1 (6 bases). From germline, CDR1 is DFQATT and CDR2 SNEGSKA (reference sequence). The CDR3 sequence is 14 residues long. V was trimmed by 4 bases and J by 5 bases, leaving 17 bases between them. The CDR3 spells CSATPPTRGYGYTF. CDR3 DNA sequence: TGCAGTGCTACCCCTCCTACCAGGGGATATGGCTACACCTTC.

The chain uses TRBV19 and TRBJ2-5, with D hard to call. The CDR3 sequence is 15 residues long. Germline V gives CDR1 LNHDA, CDR2 SQIVND (reference sequence). V shed 0 bases and J shed 5 bases, with 13 bases lying between them. DNA of the CDR3: TGTGCCAGTAGTATAGAGGGTTACCCCCGTGAGACCCAGTACTTC. This codes for CASSIEGYPRETQYF.

This clonotype was detected only once. The chain has TRBV5-1 and TRBJ1-2; 7 nucleotides match TRBD1. This CDR3 contains 14 residues. CDR1 SGHRS and CDR2 YFSETQ come from the germline V gene. J was trimmed by 5 bases and V by 3 bases; bases with no gene match: 7. CDR3 residues: CASSSQGLGYGYTF. The DNA of the CDR3 is TGCGCCAGCAGCTCACAGGGGCTCGGATATGGCTACACCTTC.

Only a few counts were recorded for this clonotype. The V gene is TRBV20-1, the J gene TRBJ2-1; weak D call: TRBD1 (5 bases). The V gene's germline CDR1 is DFQATT and CDR2 SNEGSKA (reference sequence). With 3 bases removed from V and 9 bases from J, the gap between germline ends came to 18 bases. CDR3 length equals 14 residues. The CDR3 DNA reads TGCAGTGCTAGTCAGATCACCCAGGGATCTGAGCAGTTCTTC. Residues: CSASQITQGSEQFF.

Ten or more counts support this clonotype. The chain links TRBV10-3 to TRBJ2-1; D is uncertain. The CDR3 runs to 12 residues. Trimming removed 4 bases from V and 8 bases from J, with 9 bases in between. The germline CDR1 and CDR2 sequences are ENHRY and SYGVKD. The CDR3: CAISGERDEQFF. In DNA form, the CDR3 reads TGTGCCATCAGTGGGGAACGGGATGAGCAGTTCTTC.

The gene calls are TRBV4-1 and TRBJ2-7; TRBD1 aligns across 10 bases. Trimming at V came to 0 bases and at J to 4 bases, leaving 15 bases not matched to a gene. CDR3 length equals 19 residues. Per germline, CDR1 MGHRA and CDR2 YSYEKL. For the CDR3, the DNA is TGCGCCAGCAGCCAAGATTCGGGACAGGGGAACCCGAGGTTGTACGAGCAGTACTTC. It translates to CASSQDSGQGNPRLYEQYF.

This chain joins TRBV20-1 and TRBJ1-4, with D possibly being TRBD1 (5 bases). This CDR3 spans 14 amino acids. Trimming left V 2 bases short and J 3 bases short, with 10 bases between. The germline V gene encodes CDR1 DFQATT and CDR2 SNEGSKA (reference sequence). DNA of the CDR3: TGCAGTGCTAGATGGGGGGTGGCTAATGAAAAACTGTTTTTT. Residues: CSARWGVANEKLFF.